This passage covers 26 T cell receptor beta chains from one sample sequenced in a study of cytomegalovirus exposure and HLA in healthy donors. The table came from immunoSEQ multiplex PCR; TCRdb's copy has only in-frame clones and leaves some out. The table shows 200,000 to 250,000 clones, with roughly 87% occurring only once. Material: PBMCs. The receptors shown here come from a man younger than 35 in good health and CMV-seropositive.

CDR3 sequence reads: CASSLLQGEDEQYF. As DNA, the CDR3 is TGTGCCAGCAGTCTCCTACAGGGGGAAGACGAGCAGTACTTC. The rearrangement uses TRBV27 and TRBJ2-7, with 8 bases aligning to TRBD1. The V segment lost 5 bases and the J segment 5 bases; nucleotides outside the gene matches: 8. CDR3 size: 14 residues. Germline loops: CDR1 MNHEY, CDR2 SMNVEV (reference sequence).

The table lists this clone with a count of one. The chain joins TRBV7-2 to TRBJ2-1; TRBD2 might be the D (5 bases). This CDR3 has 16 residues. CDR1 is SGHTA and CDR2 is FQGNSA in the germline V gene. Trimming pared 5 bases from V and 8 bases from J, leaving 22 bases between. The CDR3 loop reads CASSPRLRASSDEQFF. For the CDR3, the DNA is TGTGCCAGCAGCCCCCGACTCCGGGCTAGCTCCGATGAGCAGTTCTTC.

The J gene is TRBJ1-1, the V gene TRBV27; 9 bases line up with TRBD1. The V and J ends lost 4 bases and 8 bases, in that order; junction bases with no gene match: 5. Germline V lookup: CDR1 MNHEY, CDR2 SMNVEV (reference sequence). CDR3 length: 13 residues. CDR3 region: CASSYTGGAEAFF. The CDR3 DNA is TGTGCCAGCAGTTATACAGGGGGCGCGGAAGCTTTCTTT.

This chain connects TRBV5-8 to TRBJ1-2; D not resolved. Germline V CDR1 and CDR2: SGHTS, YDEGEE. The CDR3 has 12 residues. Trimming cost V 2 bases and J 5 bases, with 7 bases left between them. The DNA for the CDR3 is TGTGCCAGCAGCTTACCGGGATATGGCTACACCTTC. Protein product: CASSLPGYGYTF.

The chain has TRBV2 and TRBJ2-3; D might be TRBD1 (5 bases). V dropped 4 bases and J dropped 6 bases, with 23 bases sitting between them. Germline V gene sequence: CDR1 SNHLY, CDR2 FYNNEI. The CDR3 is 17 amino acids. The CDR3 DNA follows: TGTGCCAGCAGTGCTTTCAGGGCAGGTAGTCATGAGGATACGCAGTATTTT. Translated: CASSAFRAGSHEDTQYF.

This chain joins TRBV5-5 and TRBJ2-7; no definite D call. V lost 0 bases to trimming and J lost 3 bases, with 10 bases between them. This CDR3 comprises 14 residues. CDR1 SGHKS and CDR2 YYEKEE come from the germline V gene (reference sequence). CDR3 DNA: TGTGCCAGCAGCTTGGATACGTTCTACTACGAGCAGTACTTC. Amino acid sequence: CASSLDTFYYEQYF.

The V and J genes are TRBV30 and TRBJ1-1; tentatively, D is TRBD1 (5 bases). The germline V and J ends were trimmed by 2 bases and 1 base, with 8 bases remaining between them. The CDR3 extends over 13 amino acids. Germline-derived CDR1 and CDR2 are GTSNPN and SVGIG (reference sequence). The CDR3 loop is CAWSWGKNTEAFF. In DNA form, the CDR3 reads TGTGCCTGGAGTTGGGGGAAGAACACTGAAGCTTTCTTT.

V is TRBV2 and J is TRBJ1-5; 8 bases match TRBD1. CDR3 length equals 14 residues. In germline, CDR1 is SNHLY, CDR2 FYNNEI. J was trimmed by 7 bases and V by 4 bases; bases with no gene match: 6. The CDR3 DNA reads as TGTGCCAGCAGTGCCGGACAGGGAGGCCAGCCCCAGCATTTT. Its translation is CASSAGQGGQPQHF. Full variable domain (rest looked up from reference TRBV2 and TRBJ1-5): EPEVTQTPSHQVTQMGQEVILRCVPISNHLYFYWYRQILGQKVEFLVSFYNNEISEKSEIFDDQFSVERPDGSNFTLKIRSTKLEDSAMYFCASSAGQGGQPQHFGDGTRLSIL.

This clone was found a few times. The gene calls are TRBV5-4 and TRBJ2-1, with TRBD2 identical over 12 bases. This CDR3 region has 15 residues. Germline CDR1 is SGHNT and CDR2 is YYREEE (reference sequence). V gave up 6 bases and J gave up 4 bases; unmatched junction bases: 5. The CDR3 is CASNRGTSGYNEQFF. CDR3 bases: TGTGCCAGCAACCGTGGGACTAGCGGGTACAATGAGCAGTTCTTC.

This clone has a count of ten or more. This sequence joins TRBV4-3 and TRBJ1-2; D is undetermined. The CDR3 is made up of 15 amino acids. V was trimmed by 0 bases and J by 0 bases, leaving 8 bases between them. CDR1 and CDR2 from the germline V gene are LGHNA and YSLEER. CDR3 protein: CASSQDVAANYGYTF. CDR3 DNA sequence: TGCGCCAGCAGCCAAGACGTCGCTGCTAACTATGGCTACACCTTC.

This clone was observed once. The rearrangement links TRBV27 to TRBJ2-7, with a tentative D call TRBD1 (6 bases). The germline V gene has CDR1 MNHEY and CDR2 SMNVEV (reference sequence). This CDR3 spans 15 amino acids. Trimming pared 3 bases from V and 2 bases from J, leaving 14 bases between. The DNA for the CDR3 is TGTGCCAGCAGTTTTAAGACAGGACAAACCTACGAGCAGTACTTC. Translation gives CASSFKTGQTYEQYF.

In its sample, this clone was seen once. The chain links TRBV5-1 to TRBJ1-5, with D unresolved. Trimming removed 4 bases at V and 4 bases at J, with 12 bases between. This CDR3 is built from 14 residues. The V gene's germline CDR1 is SGHRS and CDR2 YFSETQ. The CDR3 DNA is TGCGCCAGCAGCCAAACGGGTGGGAATCAGCCCCAGCATTTT. This encodes CASSQTGGNQPQHF.

This clone has just a few counts. The V gene is TRBV19, the J gene TRBJ2-7; 7 bases are a match to TRBD2. Unmatched junction bases numbered 7, after V lost 1 base and J lost 4 bases. From germline, CDR1 is LNHDA and CDR2 SQIVND (reference sequence). The CDR3 contains 15 residues. CDR3 DNA: TGTGCCAGTAGTATAGCGGGCGGGAGTATGTACGAGCAGTACTTC. It yields the protein CASSIAGGSMYEQYF.

This chain uses TRBV6-5 with TRBJ1-1; no definite D call. The V gene's germline CDR1 is MNHEY and CDR2 SVGAGI. V was trimmed by 2 bases and J by 1 base, leaving 8 bases between them. CDR3 size: 14 residues. The CDR3 DNA follows: TGTGCCAGCAGTTACCCGGGAGAGAACACTGAAGCTTTCTTT. It specifies CASSYPGENTEAFF.

This rearrangement joins TRBV4-2 to TRBJ2-7; the D is unclear. The CDR3 has 13 amino acids. Germline CDR1 reads LGHNA; CDR2 reads YNFKEQ. V lost 6 bases and J lost 2, with 11 bases in between. CDR3 loop: CASSDGSAYEQYF. The CDR3 DNA sequence: TGTGCCAGCAGTGACGGGTCCGCCTACGAGCAGTACTTC.

The genes are TRBV5-1 and TRBJ2-6; D is unresolved. Germline CDR1 SGHRS, CDR2 YFSETQ. CDR3 length: 12 amino acids. The V end was cut by 6 bases, the J end by 4 bases, with 5 bases between. As DNA, the CDR3 is TGCGCCAGCAACGAGGGGGCCAACGTCCTGACTTTC. This gives the protein CASNEGANVLTF.

In its sample, this clone was seen once. The chain couples TRBV27 to TRBJ2-7; 12 bases are shared with TRBD2. The germline V gene has CDR1 MNHEY and CDR2 SMNVEV (reference sequence). The length of the CDR3 is 17 residues. Trimming at V came to 4 bases and at J to 0 bases, leaving 7 bases not matched to a gene. This CDR3 reads CASSSLRTSGISYEQYF. The CDR3 nucleotides are TGTGCCAGCAGTTCCCTCAGGACTAGCGGGATCTCCTACGAGCAGTACTTC.

This clone showed up just once. This chain uses TRBV14 with TRBJ2-1, with D hard to call. The germline V gene encodes CDR1 SGHDN and CDR2 FVKESK. V lost 1 base to trimming and J lost 7 bases, with 23 bases between them. This CDR3 spans 18 amino acids. CDR3 coding DNA: TGTGCCAGCAGCCAAGTCATTGGACGCCGATCGATGGGGAATGAGCAGTTCTTC. Its translation is CASSQVIGRRSMGNEQFF. Full variable domain (rest looked up from reference TRBV14 and TRBJ2-1): EAGVTQFPSHSVIEKGQTVTLRCDPISGHDNLYWYRRVMGKEIKFLLHFVKESKQDESGMPNNRFLAERTGGTYSTLKVQPAELEDSGVYFCASSQVIGRRSMGNEQFFGPGTRLTVL.

The chain uses TRBV2 and TRBJ2-5; 10 bases map to TRBD2. The J segment lost 7 bases and the V segment lost 8 bases, leaving 13 bases of the junction unmatched. The CDR3 covers 15 residues. Germline loops: CDR1 SNHLY, CDR2 FYNNEI. CDR3 residues: CASRRVAGGPGTQYF. The CDR3 DNA reads as TGTGCCAGCCGGAGAGTAGCGGGAGGCCCAGGGACCCAGTACTTC.

CDR3 coding DNA: TGTGCCAGCAGCCCTGGGAGGACTAGCGGGCCTACGCAGTATTTT. It translates to CASSPGRTSGPTQYF. This sequence joins TRBV7-8 and TRBJ2-3, with 11 bases fitting TRBD2. Germline CDR1 SGHVS, CDR2 FQNEAQ. The CDR3 length is 15 residues. The V gene end was trimmed by 5 bases and the J gene end by 8 bases; junction bases not matched to a gene: 9.

This chain uses TRBV28 with TRBJ2-7, with D maybe TRBD2 (5 bases). The CDR3 contains 13 residues. The ends were cut back, 3 bases at V and 6 bases at J, with 12 bases in the middle. CDR1 MDHEN and CDR2 SYDVKM come from the germline V gene. This CDR3 reads CASSLPSGSEQYF. CDR3 coding DNA: TGTGCCAGCAGTTTGCCCTCGGGGAGCGAGCAGTACTTC.

The chain is built from TRBV6-5 and TRBJ2-2; D possibly corresponds to TRBD2 (6 bases). V gave up 1 base and J gave up 4 bases, with 10 bases separating them. There are 15 residues in the CDR3. Germline CDR1 is MNHEY and CDR2 is SVGAGI. The CDR3 reads CASSYWGDFTGELFF. In DNA form, the CDR3 reads TGTGCCAGCAGTTACTGGGGGGATTTCACCGGGGAGCTGTTTTTT.

The chain employs TRBV28 and TRBJ2-5; TRBD2 is a possible D gene (5 bases). The V end lost 6 bases, the J end lost 3 bases, and 11 bases lay between the germline ends. CDR1 is MDHEN, CDR2 SYDVKM, per germline. CDR3 length: 13 amino acids. The CDR3 DNA reads as TGTGCCAGCAGCCGAGGGTCCGAAGAGACCCAGTACTTC. As protein: CASSRGSEETQYF.

The V and J genes are TRBV6-6 and TRBJ2-1, with D perhaps matching TRBD2 (8 bases). V dropped 10 bases and J dropped 7 bases, with 20 bases sitting between them. The CDR3 is 14 residues long. CDR1 and CDR2 (germline): MNHNY, SVGAGI (reference sequence). CDR3 protein: CATGGTVRGNEQFF. The CDR3 nucleotides are TGTGCCACGGGAGGGACAGTCAGGGGGAATGAGCAGTTCTTC.

As for this clone: Compared with germline, one end of the junction differs, possibly owing to a read error. The genes are TRBV15 and TRBJ1-1; D is uncertain. This CDR3 spans 14 amino acids. CDR1 is LNHNV and CDR2 is YYDKDF in the germline V gene (reference sequence). The CDR3 DNA reads TGTGCCACCAGCCCGGGAGGGTTGAACATTGAAGCTTTCTTT. The encoded protein is CATSPGGLNIEAFF.

The chain couples TRBV11-3 to TRBJ2-2, with 9 bases lining up with TRBD1. The CDR3 is 15 amino acids. V lost 4 bases and J lost 6; bases outside the gene matches: 6. CDR1 and CDR2 from the germline V gene are SGHNT and YENEEA. The CDR3 sequence is CASSSGQGSSGELFF. For the CDR3, the DNA is TGTGCCAGCAGCTCGGGACAGGGATCGTCCGGGGAGCTGTTTTTT.